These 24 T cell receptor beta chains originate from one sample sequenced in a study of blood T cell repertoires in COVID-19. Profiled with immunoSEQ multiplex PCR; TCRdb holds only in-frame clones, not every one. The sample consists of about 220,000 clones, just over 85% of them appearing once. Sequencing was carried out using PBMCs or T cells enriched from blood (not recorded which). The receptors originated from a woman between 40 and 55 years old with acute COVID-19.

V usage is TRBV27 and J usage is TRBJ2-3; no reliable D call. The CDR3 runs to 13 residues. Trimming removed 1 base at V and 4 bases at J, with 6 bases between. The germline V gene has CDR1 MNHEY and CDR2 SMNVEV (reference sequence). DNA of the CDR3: TGTGCCAGCAGTTTATATCTCTCAGATACGCAGTATTTT. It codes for CASSLYLSDTQYF.

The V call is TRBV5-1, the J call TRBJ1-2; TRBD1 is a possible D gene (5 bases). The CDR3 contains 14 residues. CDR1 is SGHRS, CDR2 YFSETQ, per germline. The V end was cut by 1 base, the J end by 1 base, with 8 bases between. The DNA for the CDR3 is TGCGCCAGCAGCTTGTCTCAGGGTAACTATGGCTACACCTTC. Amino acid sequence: CASSLSQGNYGYTF.

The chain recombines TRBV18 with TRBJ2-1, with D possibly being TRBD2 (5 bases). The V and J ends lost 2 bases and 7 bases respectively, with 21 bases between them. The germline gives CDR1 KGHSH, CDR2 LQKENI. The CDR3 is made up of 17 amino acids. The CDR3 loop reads CASSPSRGLGDLNEQFF. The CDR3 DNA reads TGTGCCAGCTCACCATCCCGCGGTCTCGGGGATTTGAATGAGCAGTTCTTC.

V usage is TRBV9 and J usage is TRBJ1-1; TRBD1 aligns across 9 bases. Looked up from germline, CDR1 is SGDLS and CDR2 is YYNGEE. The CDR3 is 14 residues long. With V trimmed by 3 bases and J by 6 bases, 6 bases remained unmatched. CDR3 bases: TGTGCCAGCAGCGGAGGACAGGGGAGGGCTGAAGCTTTCTTT. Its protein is CASSGGQGRAEAFF.

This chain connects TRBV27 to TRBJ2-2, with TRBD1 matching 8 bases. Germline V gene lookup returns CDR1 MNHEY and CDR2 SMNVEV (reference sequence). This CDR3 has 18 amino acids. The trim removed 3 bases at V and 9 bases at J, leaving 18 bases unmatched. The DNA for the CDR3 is TGTGCCAGCAGTTTTAATTTTGAGACAGGGGTGAACCGGAGGGAGCTGTTTTTT. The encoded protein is CASSFNFETGVNRRELFF.

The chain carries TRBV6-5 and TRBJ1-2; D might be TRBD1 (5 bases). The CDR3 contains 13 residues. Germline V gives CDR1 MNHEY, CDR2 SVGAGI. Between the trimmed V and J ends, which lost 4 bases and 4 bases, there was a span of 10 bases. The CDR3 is CASSSLGGYGYTF. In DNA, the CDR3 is TGTGCCAGCAGTTCGCTCGGGGGCTATGGCTACACCTTC.

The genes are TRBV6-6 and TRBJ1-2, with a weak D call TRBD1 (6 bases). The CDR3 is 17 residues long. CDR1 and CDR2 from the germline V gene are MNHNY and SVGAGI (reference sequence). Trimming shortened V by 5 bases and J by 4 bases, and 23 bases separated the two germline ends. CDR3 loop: CASSRRRTATTVYGYTF. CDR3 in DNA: TGTGCCAGCAGTCGAAGAAGGACAGCCACTACGGTCTATGGCTACACCTTC.

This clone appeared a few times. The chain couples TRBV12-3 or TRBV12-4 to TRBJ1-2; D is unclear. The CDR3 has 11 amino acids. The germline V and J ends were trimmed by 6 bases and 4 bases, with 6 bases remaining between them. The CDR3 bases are TGTGCCAGCAGAGCCTTCTATGGCTACACCTTC. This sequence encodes CASRAFYGYTF.

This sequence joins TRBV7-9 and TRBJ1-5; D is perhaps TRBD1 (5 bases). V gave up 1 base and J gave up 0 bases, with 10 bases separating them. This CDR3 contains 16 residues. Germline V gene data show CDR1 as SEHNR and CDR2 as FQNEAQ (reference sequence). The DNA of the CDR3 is TGTGCCAGCAGCTTAGTAACAGGATTTAGCAATCAGCCCCAGCATTTT. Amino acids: CASSLVTGFSNQPQHF.

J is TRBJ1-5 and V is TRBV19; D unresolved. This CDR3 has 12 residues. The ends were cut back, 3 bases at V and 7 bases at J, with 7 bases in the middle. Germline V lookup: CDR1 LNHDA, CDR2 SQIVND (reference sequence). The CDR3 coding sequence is TGTGCCAGTAGTATGAGAAACCAGCCCCAGCATTTT. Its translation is CASSMRNQPQHF.

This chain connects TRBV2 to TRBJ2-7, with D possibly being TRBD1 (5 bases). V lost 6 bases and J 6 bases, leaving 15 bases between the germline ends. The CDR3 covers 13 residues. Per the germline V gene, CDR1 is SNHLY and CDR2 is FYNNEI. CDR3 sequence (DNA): TGTGCCAGCAGGAACCCAGGGTACCTCGAGCAGTACGTC. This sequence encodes CASRNPGYLEQYV.

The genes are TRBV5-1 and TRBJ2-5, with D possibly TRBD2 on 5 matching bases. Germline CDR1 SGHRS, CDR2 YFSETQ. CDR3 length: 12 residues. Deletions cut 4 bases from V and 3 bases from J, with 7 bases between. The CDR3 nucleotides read TGCGCCAGCAGCCCCGGGGAAGAGACCCAGTACTTC. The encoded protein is CASSPGEETQYF.

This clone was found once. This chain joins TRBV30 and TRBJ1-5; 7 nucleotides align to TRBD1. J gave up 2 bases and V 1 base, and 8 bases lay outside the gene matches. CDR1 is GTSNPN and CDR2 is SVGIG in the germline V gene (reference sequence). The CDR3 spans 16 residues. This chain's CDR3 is CAWSAAYRGGNQPQHF. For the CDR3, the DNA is TGTGCCTGGAGTGCTGCATACAGGGGTGGCAATCAGCCCCAGCATTTT.

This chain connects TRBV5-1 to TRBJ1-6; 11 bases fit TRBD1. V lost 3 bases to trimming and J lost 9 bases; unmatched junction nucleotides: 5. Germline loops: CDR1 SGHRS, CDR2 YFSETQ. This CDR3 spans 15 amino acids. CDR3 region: CASSWTGGEGSPLHF. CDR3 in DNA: TGCGCCAGCAGCTGGACAGGGGGCGAGGGTTCACCCCTCCACTTT.

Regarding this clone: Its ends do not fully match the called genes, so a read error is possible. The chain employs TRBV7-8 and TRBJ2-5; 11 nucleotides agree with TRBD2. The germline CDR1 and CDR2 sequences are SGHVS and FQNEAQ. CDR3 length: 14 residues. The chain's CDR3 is CASSLAGGRETQYF. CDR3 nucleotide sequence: TGTGCCAGCAGCCTAGCGGGGGGTCGGGAGACCCAGTACTTC.

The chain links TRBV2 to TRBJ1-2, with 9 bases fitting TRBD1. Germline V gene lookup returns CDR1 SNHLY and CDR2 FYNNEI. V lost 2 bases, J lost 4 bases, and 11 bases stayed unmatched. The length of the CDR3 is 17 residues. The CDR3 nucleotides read TGTGCCAGCAGTGAATTGGGAATAGACAGGGGGTCCTATGGCTACACCTTC. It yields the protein CASSELGIDRGSYGYTF.

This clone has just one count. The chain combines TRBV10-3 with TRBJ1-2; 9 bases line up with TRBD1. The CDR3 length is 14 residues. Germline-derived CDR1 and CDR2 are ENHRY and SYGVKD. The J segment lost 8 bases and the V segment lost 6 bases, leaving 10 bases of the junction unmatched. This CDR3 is CAISMLRDRAGYTF. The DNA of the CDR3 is TGTGCCATCAGCATGCTCCGGGACAGGGCCGGCTACACCTTC.

This CDR3 reads CASSFDRANTEAFF. As DNA, the CDR3 is TGTGCCAGTAGTTTTGACAGGGCGAACACTGAAGCTTTCTTT. The chain is built from TRBV19 and TRBJ1-1; 7 nucleotides agree with TRBD1. The germline CDR1 and CDR2 sequences are LNHDA and SQIVND (reference sequence). V was pared by 5 bases and J by 1 base, with 4 bases of the junction left unmatched. This CDR3 contains 14 residues. Together with reference TRBV19 and TRBJ1-1, the CDR3 gives the full variable domain: DGGITQSPKYLFRKEGQNVTLSCEQNLNHDAMYWYRQDPGQGLRLIYYSQIVNDFQKGDIAEGYSVSREKKESFPLTVTSAQKNPTAFYLCASSFDRANTEAFFGQGTRLTVV.

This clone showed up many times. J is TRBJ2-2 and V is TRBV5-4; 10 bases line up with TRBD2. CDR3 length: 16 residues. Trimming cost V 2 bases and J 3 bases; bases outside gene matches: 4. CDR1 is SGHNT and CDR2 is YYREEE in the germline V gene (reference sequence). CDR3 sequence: CASSFTSGAYTGELFF. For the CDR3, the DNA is TGTGCCAGCAGCTTCACTAGCGGGGCTTACACCGGGGAGCTGTTTTTT.

This chain's CDR3 is CASSLTAELINYGYTF. As DNA, the CDR3 is TGTGCCAGCAGCTTAACGGCGGAACTGATCAACTATGGCTACACCTTC. The V gene is TRBV7-2, the J gene TRBJ1-2; no clear D. The V end lost 2 bases, the J end lost 2 bases, and 15 bases lay between the germline ends. This CDR3 region has 16 residues. Germline V gene sequence: CDR1 SGHTA, CDR2 FQGNSA.

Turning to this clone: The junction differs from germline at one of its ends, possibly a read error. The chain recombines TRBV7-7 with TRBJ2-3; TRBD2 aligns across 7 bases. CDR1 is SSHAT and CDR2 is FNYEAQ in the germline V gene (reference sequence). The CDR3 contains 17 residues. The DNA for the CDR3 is TGTGCTAGCAGCCCGAGGGCTAGCGGCGGGGGCACAGATACGCAGTATTTT. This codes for CASSPRASGGGTDTQYF.

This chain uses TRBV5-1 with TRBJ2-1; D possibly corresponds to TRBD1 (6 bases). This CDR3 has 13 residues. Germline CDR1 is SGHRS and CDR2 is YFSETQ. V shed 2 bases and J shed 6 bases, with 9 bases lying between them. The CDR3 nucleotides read TGCGCCAGCAGCTTAGACAGGCCCAATGAGCAGTTCTTC. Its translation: CASSLDRPNEQFF.

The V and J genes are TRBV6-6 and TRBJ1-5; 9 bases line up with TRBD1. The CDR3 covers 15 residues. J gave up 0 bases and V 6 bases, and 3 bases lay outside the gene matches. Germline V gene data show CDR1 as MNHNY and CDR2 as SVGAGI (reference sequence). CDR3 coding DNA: TGTGCCAGCAGAAACAGGGGGCTTAGCAATCAGCCCCAGCATTTT. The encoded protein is CASRNRGLSNQPQHF.

CDR3 sequence: CASAITGVRQETQYF. CDR3 bases: TGCGCCAGCGCAATTACAGGGGTGAGGCAAGAGACCCAGTACTTC. V gene TRBV5-1 combines with J gene TRBJ2-5; 7 bases line up with TRBD1. CDR3 length: 15 residues. CDR1 and CDR2 (germline): SGHRS, YFSETQ. V was clipped by 7 bases and J by 2 bases; unmatched bases: 11.